The 26 T cell receptor beta chains below were found in one sample sequenced in a study of cytomegalovirus exposure and HLA in healthy donors. The PCR was carried out with 60 Vbeta primers and 13 Jbeta primers. Sequencing was performed with immunoSEQ multiplex PCR; in TCRdb, only in-frame clones are kept and a portion is missing. This sample's clone table lists approximately 110,000 clones. The material sequenced was PBMCs. Source of these receptors: a man between 25 and 39 years old in good health and CMV-seronegative.

The chain is built from TRBV9 and TRBJ2-1; 9 bases fit TRBD2. The CDR3 extends over 17 amino acids. Germline V gives CDR1 SGDLS, CDR2 YYNGEE. Trimming at V came to 7 bases and at J to 5 bases, leaving 16 bases not matched to a gene. The CDR3 sequence is CASGRSTIAGEDNEQFF. The CDR3 bases are TGTGCCAGCGGCCGCTCAACTATAGCGGGAGAGGACAATGAGCAGTTCTTC. Full variable domain (rest looked up from reference TRBV9 and TRBJ2-1): DSGVTQTPKHLITATGQRVTLRCSPRSGDLSVYWYQQSLDQGLQFLIQYYNGEERAKGNILERFSAQQFPDLHSELNLSSLELGDSALYFCASGRSTIAGEDNEQFFGPGTRLTVL.

The chain links TRBV28 to TRBJ2-1, with 7 bases lining up with TRBD2. V shed 3 bases and J 3 bases; nucleotides not matched to a gene: 5. The CDR3 sequence is 15 residues long. The V gene's germline CDR1 is MDHEN and CDR2 SYDVKM. CDR3: CASSLGGNFYNEQFF. The CDR3 bases are TGTGCCAGCAGTTTGGGGGGGAACTTCTACAATGAGCAGTTCTTC.

The chain employs TRBV11-2 and TRBJ1-1, with TRBD1 matching 8 bases. With V trimmed by 5 bases and J by 5 bases, 7 bases remained unmatched. CDR3 length: 14 amino acids. CDR1 is SGHAT, CDR2 FQNNGV, per germline. The CDR3 sequence: CASSPGQGWTEAFF. The CDR3 region has the DNA TGTGCCAGCAGCCCCGGACAGGGATGGACTGAAGCTTTCTTT.

V and J are TRBV4-2 and TRBJ2-2, with 13 bases lining up with TRBD2. CDR1 and CDR2 from the germline V gene are LGHNA and YNFKEQ. CDR3 length: 17 residues. The junction had 9 bases not matched to a gene; V was cut back by 4 bases and J by 7 bases. The CDR3 nucleotides read TGTGCCAGCAGCCGGACTAGCGGGAGAAGAAGGGGCGGGGAGCTGTTTTTT. This translates into CASSRTSGRRRGGELFF.

This sequence joins TRBV15 and TRBJ2-1, with D unresolved. V was pared by 4 bases and J by 2 bases, with 21 bases between. CDR3 length: 18 amino acids. Germline loops: CDR1 LNHNV, CDR2 YYDKDF (reference sequence). CDR3: CATSTLDRQASTYNEQFF. The CDR3 nucleotides read TGTGCCACCAGCACTTTGGATCGGCAGGCCAGCACCTACAATGAGCAGTTCTTC.

This chain links TRBV5-4 with TRBJ1-2, with D possibly TRBD1 on 5 matching bases. The CDR3 has 13 residues. Per germline, CDR1 SGHNT and CDR2 YYREEE (reference sequence). Trimming took off 1 base at V and 6 bases at J, with 10 bases between the two ends. The CDR3 coding sequence is TGTGCCAGCAGCTTGTCGGGGGTGGATGGCTACACCTTC. Protein product: CASSLSGVDGYTF.

This chain connects TRBV7-9 to TRBJ2-4, with 8 bases that match TRBD1. Germline-derived CDR1 and CDR2 are SEHNR and FQNEAQ (reference sequence). Trimming cost V 4 bases and J 2 bases; bases outside gene matches: 4. The CDR3 runs to 15 residues. CDR3 nucleotide sequence: TGTGCCAGCAGCTCACAGGGGGTCCCCAAAAACATTCAGTACTTC. Translated, it gives CASSSQGVPKNIQYF.

The V gene is TRBV7-8, the J gene TRBJ1-1, with D uncertain. Trimming left V 5 bases short and J 5 bases short, with 9 bases between. The CDR3 covers 12 residues. CDR1 is SGHVS, CDR2 FQNEAQ, per germline. This CDR3 is CASSSRGTEAFF. The CDR3 region has the DNA TGTGCCAGCAGCAGCCGCGGGACTGAAGCTTTCTTT.

The chain employs TRBV6-4 and TRBJ2-2; possible D gene TRBD2, 5 bases. The V and J ends lost 2 bases and 5 bases respectively, with 6 bases between them. The CDR3 extends over 13 amino acids. The germline V gene has CDR1 MRHNA and CDR2 SNTAGT. The CDR3 sequence: CASSDRGTGELFF. The DNA for the CDR3 is TGTGCCAGCAGTGACCGAGGGACCGGGGAGCTGTTTTTT.

The J gene is TRBJ2-7, the V gene TRBV5-1; 9 positions agree with TRBD1. CDR1 is SGHRS and CDR2 is YFSETQ in the germline V gene. This CDR3 region has 16 residues. V lost 4 bases, J lost 6 bases, and 14 bases stayed unmatched. CDR3 sequence reads: CASSIQTGGGIVEQYF. The DNA for the CDR3 is TGCGCCAGCAGCATACAGACAGGGGGAGGAATAGTCGAGCAGTACTTC.

The chain joins TRBV29-1 to TRBJ2-2, with D possibly being TRBD1 (6 bases). This CDR3 comprises 15 residues. Trimming took off 6 bases at V and 2 bases at J, with 16 bases between the two ends. Germline loops: CDR1 SQVTM, CDR2 ANQGSEA. The CDR3 loop is CSVGRTAVNTGELFF. For the CDR3, the DNA is TGCAGCGTCGGTAGGACAGCAGTAAACACCGGGGAGCTGTTTTTT.

The V and J genes are TRBV30 and TRBJ1-1; the D gene is possibly TRBD1 (6 bases). Trimming shortened V by 2 bases and J by 5 bases, and 9 bases separated the two germline ends. The length of the CDR3 is 12 residues. Germline V gene data show CDR1 as GTSNPN and CDR2 as SVGIG (reference sequence). CDR3 in amino acids: CAWSTGRTEAFF. Written as DNA, the CDR3 is TGTGCCTGGAGTACAGGGAGAACTGAAGCTTTCTTT.

The V call is TRBV5-1, the J call TRBJ2-5; 9 positions match TRBD1. Judging by the DNA end, TRBJ2-7 fits better; the J call may be wrong. Germline V gene lookup returns CDR1 SGHRS and CDR2 YFSETQ. The CDR3 spans 16 residues. As DNA, the CDR3 is TGCGCCAGCAGCTTGATGGCCGGGACAGGGTTGTCCGAGCAGTACTTC. Protein product: CASSLMAGTGLSEQYF.

CDR3 amino acids: CASSLGLAGGKVIYEQYF. The CDR3 coding sequence is TGTGCCAGCAGTTTAGGGCTAGCGGGAGGTAAAGTTATCTACGAGCAGTACTTC. The chain links TRBV28 to TRBJ2-7; 11 positions agree with TRBD2. The CDR3 sequence is 18 residues long. CDR1 MDHEN and CDR2 SYDVKM come from the germline V gene. Losses at the gene ends were 2 bases for V and 3 bases for J; bases not matched to a gene: 12.

DNA of the CDR3: TGTGCCAGCACCCCCTTTGGGGCCGATGAGCAGTTCTTC. It specifies CASTPFGADEQFF. J is TRBJ2-1 and V is TRBV7-9; the D gene is possibly TRBD1 (5 bases). The V and J ends lost 7 bases and 8 bases respectively, with 15 bases between them. The CDR3 consists of 13 residues. The V gene's germline CDR1 is SEHNR and CDR2 FQNEAQ (reference sequence).

This sequence joins TRBV5-1 and TRBJ2-1; 12 bases are shared with TRBD2. The CDR3 has 15 amino acids. The ends lost 0 bases at V and 9 bases at J; junction bases unmatched: 4. Per germline, CDR1 SGHRS and CDR2 YFSETQ. The DNA for the CDR3 is TGCGCCAGCAGCTTGGGGCTAGCGGGAGGGAGTGAGCAGTTCTTC. Amino acids: CASSLGLAGGSEQFF.

V usage is TRBV6-1 and J usage is TRBJ2-1; D is perhaps TRBD1 (5 bases). CDR3 size: 13 residues. Germline V lookup: CDR1 MNHNS, CDR2 SASEGT. V shed 6 bases and J shed 7 bases, with 13 bases lying between them. The CDR3 reads CASRIRGRNEQFF. The CDR3 DNA sequence: TGTGCCAGCAGGATAAGGGGTAGAAATGAGCAGTTCTTC.

This sequence joins TRBV19 and TRBJ2-3; TRBD1 might be the D (5 bases). Germline CDR1 is LNHDA and CDR2 is SQIVND (reference sequence). This CDR3 has 13 residues. V shed 1 base and J shed 5 bases, with 7 bases lying between them. CDR3 amino acids: CASSIAQGDTQYF. The CDR3, as DNA: TGTGCCAGTAGTATAGCGCAGGGAGATACGCAGTATTTT.

The gene calls are TRBV19 and TRBJ2-3, with TRBD1 matching 7 bases. CDR1 and CDR2 from the germline V gene are LNHDA and SQIVND (reference sequence). The junction had 4 bases not matched to a gene; V was cut back by 4 bases and J by 6 bases. This CDR3 spans 13 amino acids. The chain's CDR3 is CASSNQGEDTQYF. CDR3 coding DNA: TGTGCCAGTAGTAATCAGGGGGAGGATACGCAGTATTTT.

The V and J genes are TRBV28 and TRBJ1-2, with D uncertain. This CDR3 region has 14 residues. Germline CDR1 and CDR2: MDHEN and SYDVKM. V was cut by 6 bases and J by 8 bases, with 19 bases left in between. The CDR3 here is CASSPSEPSGGYTF. The CDR3 coding sequence is TGTGCCAGCAGCCCCTCGGAACCCAGCGGGGGCTACACCTTC.

The rearrangement joins TRBV6-5 to TRBJ2-5; 7 nucleotides agree with TRBD1. Trimming removed 5 bases from V and 0 bases from J; junction bases left unmatched: 0. CDR3 length: 13 residues. The V gene's germline CDR1 is MNHEY and CDR2 SVGAGI. CDR3 nucleotide sequence: TGTGCCAGCAGTACAGGGGACCAAGAGACCCAGTACTTC. It encodes CASSTGDQETQYF.

The chain joins TRBV4-3 to TRBJ2-2, with a tentative D call TRBD1 (6 bases). Trimming stripped 2 bases from V and 0 bases from J, with 13 bases between. The germline V gene encodes CDR1 LGHNA and CDR2 YSLEER. This CDR3 spans 17 amino acids. The CDR3 sequence: CASSQSGAGANTGELFF. The CDR3 DNA reads TGCGCCAGCAGCCAAAGTGGGGCAGGGGCGAACACCGGGGAGCTGTTTTTT.

The chain employs TRBV28 and TRBJ1-2; D unresolved. V was pared by 7 bases and J by 2 bases, with 17 bases between. CDR3 length: 15 amino acids. From germline, CDR1 is MDHEN and CDR2 SYDVKM. This chain's CDR3 is CASTPTEGANYGYTF. The CDR3 DNA sequence: TGTGCCAGCACCCCCACGGAGGGCGCCAACTATGGCTACACCTTC.

The chain combines TRBV4-1 with TRBJ2-5; perhaps TRBD2 as D (6 bases). V was pared by 0 bases and J by 4 bases, with 21 bases between. Germline V gene data show CDR1 as MGHRA and CDR2 as YSYEKL. This CDR3 has 18 residues. The CDR3 spells CASSQEPSAGQWGETQYF. The CDR3, as DNA: TGCGCCAGCAGCCAAGAACCCTCGGCGGGGCAATGGGGAGAGACCCAGTACTTC.

This chain links TRBV4-1 with TRBJ1-1; D unclear. Germline CDR1 reads MGHRA; CDR2 reads YSYEKL. The CDR3 runs 16 residues. V was clipped by 2 bases and J by 2 bases, with 15 bases between them. The CDR3 sequence: CASSQMQEGFNTEAFF. The CDR3 coding sequence is TGCGCCAGCAGCCAAATGCAGGAGGGATTTAACACTGAAGCTTTCTTT.

V usage is TRBV4-2 and J usage is TRBJ2-1; maybe TRBD2 (5 bases). The ends were cut back, 0 bases at V and 0 bases at J, with 9 bases in the middle. From germline, CDR1 is LGHNA and CDR2 YNFKEQ. The length of the CDR3 is 16 residues. The CDR3 nucleotides read TGTGCCAGCAGCCAAGACAAAGCGGTCTCCTACAATGAGCAGTTCTTC. This codes for CASSQDKAVSYNEQFF.